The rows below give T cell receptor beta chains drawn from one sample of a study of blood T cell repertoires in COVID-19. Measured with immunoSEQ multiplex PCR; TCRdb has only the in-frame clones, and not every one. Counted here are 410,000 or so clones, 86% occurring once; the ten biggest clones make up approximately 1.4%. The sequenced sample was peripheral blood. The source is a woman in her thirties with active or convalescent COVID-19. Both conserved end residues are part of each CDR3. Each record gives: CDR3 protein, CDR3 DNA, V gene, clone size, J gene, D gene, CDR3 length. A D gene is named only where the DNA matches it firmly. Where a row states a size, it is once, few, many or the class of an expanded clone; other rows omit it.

CDR3 protein: CASSLAGNQPQHF
CDR3 DNA: TGTGCCAGCAGTTTGGCGGGGAATCAGCCCCAGCATTTT
V gene: TRBV12-3/TRBV12-4
clone size: NA
J gene: TRBJ1-5
D gene: NA
CDR3 length: 13

CDR3 protein: CASSVPAKETQYF
CDR3 DNA: TGTGCCAGCAGTGTCCCCGCGAAAGAGACCCAGTACTTC
V gene: TRBV25-1
clone size: NA
J gene: TRBJ2-5
D gene: NA
CDR3 length: 13

CDR3 protein: CSVEDPAGGYNEQFF
CDR3 DNA: TGCAGCGTTGAAGATCCGGCGGGGGGCTACAATGAGCAGTTCTTC
V gene: TRBV29-1
clone size: NA
J gene: TRBJ2-1
D gene: TRBD2
CDR3 length: 15

CDR3 protein: CASSPQPGGAGNTIYF
CDR3 DNA: TGTGCCAGCTCACCACAGCCGGGGGGAGCCGGAAACACCATATATTTT
V gene: TRBV18
clone size: NA
J gene: TRBJ1-3
D gene: NA
CDR3 length: 16

CDR3 protein: CASSPDRLGNSPLHF
CDR3 DNA: TGTGCCAGCAGCCCAGACCGACTAGGTAATTCACCCCTCCACTTT
V gene: TRBV5-4
clone size: once
J gene: TRBJ1-6
D gene: NA
CDR3 length: 15

CDR3 protein: CSVVGGVNEKLFF
CDR3 DNA: TGCAGCGTTGTCGGGGGAGTCAATGAAAAACTGTTTTTT
V gene: TRBV29-1
clone size: once
J gene: TRBJ1-4
D gene: NA
CDR3 length: 13

CDR3 protein: CAWTGAVAGISYEQYF
CDR3 DNA: TGTGCCTGGACAGGGGCCGTAGCGGGGATCTCCTACGAGCAGTACTTC
V gene: TRBV30
clone size: NA
J gene: TRBJ2-7
D gene: TRBD2
CDR3 length: 16

CDR3 protein: CATSQGQGSSGNTIYF
CDR3 DNA: TGTGCCACCAGCCAAGGACAGGGCAGCTCTGGAAACACCATATATTTT
V gene: TRBV15
clone size: NA
J gene: TRBJ1-3
D gene: TRBD1
CDR3 length: 16

CDR3 protein: CASSHLGGTLAKNIQYF
CDR3 DNA: TGTGCCAGCAGCCACCTCGGGGGGACCCTGGCCAAAAACATTCAGTACTTC
V gene: TRBV11-2
clone size: NA
J gene: TRBJ2-4
D gene: TRBD2
CDR3 length: 17

CDR3 protein: CASSPGLGYEQYF
CDR3 DNA: TGTGCCAGCTCACCGGGACTAGGGTACGAGCAGTACTTC
V gene: TRBV18
clone size: NA
J gene: TRBJ2-7
D gene: TRBD2
CDR3 length: 13

CDR3 protein: CSAIQGPGELFF
CDR3 DNA: TGCAGCGCCATACAGGGTCCCGGGGAGCTGTTTTTT
V gene: TRBV29-1
clone size: NA
J gene: TRBJ2-2
D gene: NA
CDR3 length: 12

CDR3 protein: CASSLEGRDRGALNTEAFF
CDR3 DNA: TGTGCCAGCAGCTTAGAGGGCAGGGACAGGGGCGCTCTGAACACTGAAGCTTTCTTT
V gene: TRBV7-6
clone size: NA
J gene: TRBJ1-1
D gene: TRBD1
CDR3 length: 19

CDR3 protein: CACKTSGTKAFF
CDR3 DNA: TGTGCCTGCAAAACCTCCGGGACAAAAGCTTTCTTT
V gene: TRBV30
clone size: NA
J gene: TRBJ1-1
D gene: NA
CDR3 length: 12

CDR3 protein: CSVSGDSYNEQFF
CDR3 DNA: TGCAGCGTTAGCGGTGACTCCTACAATGAGCAGTTCTTC
V gene: TRBV29-1
clone size: NA
J gene: TRBJ2-1
D gene: NA
CDR3 length: 13

CDR3 protein: CSVLSGTVNTEAFF
CDR3 DNA: TGCAGCGTACTATCCGGGACAGTGAACACTGAAGCTTTCTTT
V gene: TRBV29-1
clone size: once
J gene: TRBJ1-1
D gene: TRBD1
CDR3 length: 14

CDR3 protein: CASSIVTVPGYNSPLHF
CDR3 DNA: TGTGCCAGTAGTATCGTTACGGTCCCGGGATATAATTCACCCCTCCACTTT
V gene: TRBV19
clone size: NA
J gene: TRBJ1-6
D gene: NA
CDR3 length: 17

CDR3 protein: CASSEGGSNQPQHF
CDR3 DNA: TGTGCCAGCAGCGAAGGGGGTAGCAATCAGCCCCAGCATTTT
V gene: TRBV7-9
clone size: NA
J gene: TRBJ1-5
D gene: NA
CDR3 length: 14

CDR3 protein: CASSLAASNSPLHF
CDR3 DNA: TGCGCCAGCAGCTTGGCCGCCAGTAATTCACCCCTCCACTTT
V gene: TRBV5-1
clone size: NA
J gene: TRBJ1-6
D gene: NA
CDR3 length: 14

CDR3 protein: CASGTWGLSSYNSPLHF
CDR3 DNA: TGTGCAAGCGGAACTTGGGGCCTCAGCTCCTATAATTCACCCCTCCACTTT
V gene: TRBV7-9
clone size: NA
J gene: TRBJ1-6
D gene: NA
CDR3 length: 17

CDR3 protein: CASSGAGRETQYF
CDR3 DNA: TGTGCCAGTAGTGGAGCGGGGCGCGAGACCCAGTACTTC
V gene: TRBV19
clone size: NA
J gene: TRBJ2-5
D gene: TRBD2
CDR3 length: 13

CDR3 protein: CASSPNQQNTEAFF
CDR3 DNA: TGTGCCAGCTCACCAAATCAACAGAACACTGAAGCTTTCTTT
V gene: TRBV18
clone size: few
J gene: TRBJ1-1
D gene: NA
CDR3 length: 14

CDR3 protein: CSASAASGLSDTQYF
CDR3 DNA: TGCAGTGCTAGTGCGGCTAGCGGATTGTCAGATACGCAGTATTTT
V gene: TRBV20-1
clone size: NA
J gene: TRBJ2-3
D gene: TRBD2
CDR3 length: 15

CDR3 protein: CASSSFERDTDTQYF
CDR3 DNA: TGTGCCAGTAGTAGCTTTGAGCGGGACACAGATACGCAGTATTTT
V gene: TRBV19
clone size: once
J gene: TRBJ2-3
D gene: TRBD2
CDR3 length: 15

CDR3 protein: CASSLASGGVPNEKLFF
CDR3 DNA: TGTGCCAGCAGCTTAGCCTCAGGGGGCGTCCCTAATGAAAAACTGTTTTTT
V gene: TRBV7-2
clone size: NA
J gene: TRBJ1-4
D gene: TRBD1
CDR3 length: 17

CDR3 protein: CASSYLYEQYF
CDR3 DNA: TGTGCCAGCAGTTACCTGTACGAGCAGTACTTC
V gene: TRBV6-5
clone size: few
J gene: TRBJ2-7
D gene: NA
CDR3 length: 11

CDR3 protein: CASNDQSRVSNQPQHF
CDR3 DNA: TGTGCCAGCAACGACCAATCTAGAGTTAGCAATCAGCCCCAGCATTTT
V gene: TRBV7-2
clone size: NA
J gene: TRBJ1-5
D gene: NA
CDR3 length: 16

CDR3 protein: CASSSLKPAGETQYF
CDR3 DNA: TGTGCCAGCAGCTCCCTGAAACCAGCAGGGGAGACCCAGTACTTC
V gene: TRBV5-4
clone size: NA
J gene: TRBJ2-5
D gene: NA
CDR3 length: 15

CDR3 protein: CATSDFALAGGYEQYF
CDR3 DNA: TGTGCCACCAGTGATTTCGCCCTAGCGGGGGGCTACGAGCAGTACTTC
V gene: TRBV24-1
clone size: NA
J gene: TRBJ2-7
D gene: TRBD2
CDR3 length: 16

CDR3 protein: CASSDRGRRTDTQYF
CDR3 DNA: TGTGCCAGCAGCGATCGGGGGAGGCGCACAGATACGCAGTATTTT
V gene: TRBV7-2
clone size: NA
J gene: TRBJ2-3
D gene: NA
CDR3 length: 15

CDR3 protein: CASSYSREGADTQYF
CDR3 DNA: TGTGCCAGCAGTTATTCGAGGGAGGGCGCAGATACGCAGTATTTT
V gene: TRBV6-5
clone size: once
J gene: TRBJ2-3
D gene: TRBD2
CDR3 length: 15

CDR3 protein: CASSNRGGLDNEQFF
CDR3 DNA: TGTGCCAGCAGCAACAGGGGGGGTCTTGACAATGAGCAGTTCTTC
V gene: TRBV6-1
clone size: once
J gene: TRBJ2-1
D gene: NA
CDR3 length: 15

CDR3 protein: CASSLGTGGSNQPQHF
CDR3 DNA: TGCGCCAGCAGCTTGGGTACAGGGGGCAGCAATCAGCCCCAGCATTTT
V gene: TRBV5-1
clone size: NA
J gene: TRBJ1-5
D gene: TRBD1
CDR3 length: 16

CDR3 protein: CASSHPYNEQFF
CDR3 DNA: TGTGCCAGCAGCCACCCATACAATGAGCAGTTCTTC
V gene: TRBV3-1/TRBV3-2
clone size: NA
J gene: TRBJ2-1
D gene: NA
CDR3 length: 12

CDR3 protein: CATSRGRGQGDEQYF
CDR3 DNA: TGTGCCACCAGCAGAGGGAGGGGGCAGGGCGACGAGCAGTACTTC
V gene: TRBV15
clone size: NA
J gene: TRBJ2-7
D gene: NA
CDR3 length: 15